A selection of T cell receptor beta chains follows, all from one sample in a study of Ad26.COV2.S vaccination and SARS-CoV-2 variants. Profiling relied on immunoSEQ multiplex PCR, and the TCRdb table lists in-frame clones only, not all of them. The sample has roughly 420,000 clones; 85% to 90% are singletons. Sequencing used peripheral blood, obtained in a trial of Ad26.COV2.S vaccine versus placebo. The receptors come from a person aged 18 to 65 who received the Ad26.COV2.S COVID-19 vaccine or a placebo. CDR3s include the opening cysteine and the closing phenylalanine or tryptophan. The D gene is left open where the match is weak. Part of the rows lack a size; the others show once, few, many or a class for expanded clones.

j_call,clone_size,v_call,d_call,cdr3_aa,cdr3_nt
TRBJ2-3,-,TRBV7-9,-,CASSLLGTDTQYF,TGTGCCAGCAGCTTATTAGGCACAGATACGCAGTATTTT
TRBJ1-2,-,TRBV12-3/TRBV12-4,-,CASSFRPDYGYTF,TGTGCCAGCAGTTTTAGGCCAGATTATGGCTACACCTTC
TRBJ2-2,-,TRBV9,-,CASSSPRRTANTGELFF,TGTGCCAGCAGCTCCCCCCGTAGGACCGCGAACACCGGGGAGCTGTTTTTT
TRBJ1-1,-,TRBV10-3,TRBD1,CAIALNRGATEAFF,TGTGCCATCGCCCTAAACAGGGGTGCCACTGAAGCTTTCTTT
TRBJ1-1,once,TRBV4-3,TRBD1,CASSQALGGTAAFF,TGCGCCAGCAGCCAAGCCCTTGGGGGGACAGCAGCTTTCTTT
TRBJ1-1,-,TRBV7-2,TRBD1,CASSLEGDRDWNTEAFF,TGTGCCAGCAGCTTAGAAGGGGACAGGGACTGGAACACTGAAGCTTTCTTT
TRBJ2-1,-,TRBV19,TRBD2,CASKLSGTSGYNEQFF,TGTGCCAGTAAGTTGTCTGGGACTAGCGGTTACAATGAGCAGTTCTTC
TRBJ1-4,-,TRBV25-1,-,CASSASEGPAEKLFF,TGTGCCAGCAGTGCGTCTGAGGGTCCGGCAGAAAAACTGTTTTTT
TRBJ2-5,-,TRBV5-6,TRBD1,CASSFRQGEETQYF,TGTGCCAGCAGCTTCAGGCAGGGGGAAGAGACCCAGTACTTC
TRBJ1-2,-,TRBV6-6,-,CASSKGPLGYTF,TGTGCCAGCAGTAAGGGGCCTTTAGGCTACACCTTC
TRBJ2-3,-,TRBV28,-,CASSLSDTQYF,TGTGCCAGCAGTTTATCGGATACGCAGTATTTT
TRBJ1-1,-,TRBV27,TRBD1,CASRLRGQVDEAFF,TGTGCCAGCAGACTCAGGGGACAGGTTGATGAAGCTTTCTTT
TRBJ1-2,-,TRBV5-1,-,CASRISLLDGYTF,TGCGCCAGCAGGATCAGCCTCCTTGATGGCTACACCTTC
TRBJ1-2,-,TRBV7-2,TRBD1,CASSLRTGYYTF,TGTGCCAGCAGCTTGAGGACAGGGTACTACACCTTC
TRBJ1-2,-,TRBV4-2,-,CASSQGLTRGGYTF,TGTGCCAGCAGCCAAGGGCTGACCCGAGGGGGCTACACCTTC
TRBJ1-4,-,TRBV5-1,-,CASGDPRASNEKLFF,TGCGCCAGCGGAGACCCCCGGGCCAGCAATGAAAAACTGTTTTTT
TRBJ2-4,-,TRBV10-1,-,CASTLTAVLAKNIQYF,TGCGCCAGCACTCTGACAGCCGTCTTAGCCAAAAACATTCAGTACTTC
TRBJ1-2,-,TRBV7-2,-,CASSLQGSYGYTF,TGTGCCAGCAGCCTACAGGGATCCTATGGCTACACCTTC
TRBJ2-3,-,TRBV9,TRBD2,CASSVGGRKGLAGGADTQYF,TGTGCCAGCAGCGTAGGCGGCAGGAAAGGACTAGCGGGAGGGGCAGATACGCAGTATTTT
TRBJ2-3,-,TRBV6-6,-,CASSYYGSTDTQYF,TGTGCCAGCAGTTATTACGGGAGCACAGATACGCAGTATTTT
TRBJ1-3,-,TRBV2,-,CASRDPQGMRWDTIYF,TGTGCCAGCAGGGACCCCCAGGGGATGAGATGGGACACCATATATTTT
TRBJ2-4,-,TRBV18,TRBD1,CASSLYGGQGRIQYF,TGTGCCAGCTCCCTTTATGGGGGACAGGGACGCATTCAGTACTTC
TRBJ2-1,-,TRBV20-1,-,CSASGHGGSEQFF,TGCAGTGCTAGTGGGCACGGAGGGAGTGAGCAGTTCTTC
TRBJ1-2,-,TRBV10-3,-,CAISEDRDYGYTF,TGTGCCATCAGTGAGGACAGAGACTATGGCTACACCTTC
TRBJ2-1,-,TRBV29-1,-,CSGGPEAYNEQFF,TGCAGCGGGGGCCCAGAGGCCTACAATGAGCAGTTCTTC